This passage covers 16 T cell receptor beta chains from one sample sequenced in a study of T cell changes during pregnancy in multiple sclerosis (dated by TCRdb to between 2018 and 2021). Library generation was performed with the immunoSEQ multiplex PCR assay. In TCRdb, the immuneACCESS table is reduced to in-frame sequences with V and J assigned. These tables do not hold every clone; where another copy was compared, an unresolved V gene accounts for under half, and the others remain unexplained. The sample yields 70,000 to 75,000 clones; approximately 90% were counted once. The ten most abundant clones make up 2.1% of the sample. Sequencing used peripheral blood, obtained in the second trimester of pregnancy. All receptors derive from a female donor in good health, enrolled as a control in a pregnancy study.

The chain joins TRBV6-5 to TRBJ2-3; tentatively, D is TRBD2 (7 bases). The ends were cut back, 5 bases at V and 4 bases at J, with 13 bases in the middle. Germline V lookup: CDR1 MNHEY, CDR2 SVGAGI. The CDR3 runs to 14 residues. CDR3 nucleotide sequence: TGTGCCAGCAGTACCCGGGGGGCCCCAGATACGCAGTATTTT. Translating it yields CASSTRGAPDTQYF.

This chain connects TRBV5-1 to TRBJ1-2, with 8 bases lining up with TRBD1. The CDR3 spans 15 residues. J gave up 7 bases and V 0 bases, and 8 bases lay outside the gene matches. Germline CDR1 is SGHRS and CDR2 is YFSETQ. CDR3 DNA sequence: TGCGCCAGCAGCTTGGCTCAGGGGGCTAGGGGTGGCTACACCTTC. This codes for CASSLAQGARGGYTF.

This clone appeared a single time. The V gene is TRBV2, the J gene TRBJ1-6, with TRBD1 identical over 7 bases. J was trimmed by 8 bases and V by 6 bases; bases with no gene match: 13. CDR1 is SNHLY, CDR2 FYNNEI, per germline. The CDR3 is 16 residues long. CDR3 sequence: CASSALPQGPYSPLHF. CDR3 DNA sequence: TGTGCCAGCAGCGCCCTGCCACAGGGGCCCTATTCACCCCTCCACTTT.

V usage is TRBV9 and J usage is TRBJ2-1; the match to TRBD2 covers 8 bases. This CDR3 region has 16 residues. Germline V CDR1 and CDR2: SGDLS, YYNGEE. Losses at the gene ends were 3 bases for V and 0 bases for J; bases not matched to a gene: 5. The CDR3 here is CASSAFSGASYNEQFF. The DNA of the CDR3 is TGTGCCAGCAGCGCCTTTAGCGGGGCCTCCTACAATGAGCAGTTCTTC.

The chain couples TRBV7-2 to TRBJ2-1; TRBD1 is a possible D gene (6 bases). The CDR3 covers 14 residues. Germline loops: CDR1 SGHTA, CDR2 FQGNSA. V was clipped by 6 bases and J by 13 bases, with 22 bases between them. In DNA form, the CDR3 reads TGTGCCAGCAGTTCCTCGGACAGAGTCACTTCTCAGTTCTTC. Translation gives CASSSSDRVTSQFF.

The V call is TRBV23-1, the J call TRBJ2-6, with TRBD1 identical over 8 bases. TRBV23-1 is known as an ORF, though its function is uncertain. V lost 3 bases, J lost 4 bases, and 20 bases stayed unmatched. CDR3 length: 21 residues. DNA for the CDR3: TGCGCCAGCAGTCACTCGAGGGTTACTGGACAGGGCTCGTCGGGGGCCAACGTCCTGACTTTC. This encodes CASSHSRVTGQGSSGANVLTF.

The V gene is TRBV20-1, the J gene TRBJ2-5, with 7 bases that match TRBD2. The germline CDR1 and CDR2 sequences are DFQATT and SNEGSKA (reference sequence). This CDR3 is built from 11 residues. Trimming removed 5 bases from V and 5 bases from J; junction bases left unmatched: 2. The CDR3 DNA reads TGCAGTGCTCTTAGCGGGGAGACCCAGTACTTC. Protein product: CSALSGETQYF.

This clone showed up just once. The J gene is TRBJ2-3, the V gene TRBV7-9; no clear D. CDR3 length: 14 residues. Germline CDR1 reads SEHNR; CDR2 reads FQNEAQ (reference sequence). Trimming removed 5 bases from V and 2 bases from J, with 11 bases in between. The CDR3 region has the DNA TGTGCCAGCAGCATGCAGGATTACACAGATACGCAGTATTTT. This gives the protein CASSMQDYTDTQYF.

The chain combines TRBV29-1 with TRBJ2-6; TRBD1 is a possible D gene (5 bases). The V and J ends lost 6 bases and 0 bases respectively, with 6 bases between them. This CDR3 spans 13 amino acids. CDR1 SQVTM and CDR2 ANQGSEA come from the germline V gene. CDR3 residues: CSVQGSGANVLTF. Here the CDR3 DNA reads TGCAGCGTGCAGGGCTCTGGGGCCAACGTCCTGACTTTC.

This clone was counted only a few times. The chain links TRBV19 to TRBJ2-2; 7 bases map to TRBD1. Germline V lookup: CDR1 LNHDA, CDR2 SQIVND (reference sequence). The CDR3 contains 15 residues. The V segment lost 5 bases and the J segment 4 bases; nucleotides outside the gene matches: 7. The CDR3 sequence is CASSPGDRITGELFF. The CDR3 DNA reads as TGTGCCAGTAGTCCCGGGGACAGAATCACCGGGGAGCTGTTTTTT.

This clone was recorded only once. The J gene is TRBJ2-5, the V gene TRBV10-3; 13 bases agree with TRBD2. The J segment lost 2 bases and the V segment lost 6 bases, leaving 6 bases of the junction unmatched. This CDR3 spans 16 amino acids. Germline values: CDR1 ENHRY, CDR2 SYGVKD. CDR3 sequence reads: CAISPTSGGVQETQYF. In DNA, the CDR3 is TGTGCCATCAGCCCTACTAGCGGGGGGGTTCAAGAGACCCAGTACTTC.

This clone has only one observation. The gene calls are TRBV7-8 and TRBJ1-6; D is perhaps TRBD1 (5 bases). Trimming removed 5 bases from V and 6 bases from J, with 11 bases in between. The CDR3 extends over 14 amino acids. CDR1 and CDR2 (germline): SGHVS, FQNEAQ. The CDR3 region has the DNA TGTGCCAGCAGCCTTCGGAGGGGTAATTCACCCCTCCACTTT. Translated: CASSLRRGNSPLHF. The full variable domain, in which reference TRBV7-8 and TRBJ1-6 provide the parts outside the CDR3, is GAGVSQSPRYKVAKRGQDVALRCDPISGHVSLFWYQQALGQGPEFLTYFQNEAQLDKSGLPSDRFFAERPEGSVSTLKIQRTQQEDSAVYLCASSLRRGNSPLHFGNGTRLTVT.

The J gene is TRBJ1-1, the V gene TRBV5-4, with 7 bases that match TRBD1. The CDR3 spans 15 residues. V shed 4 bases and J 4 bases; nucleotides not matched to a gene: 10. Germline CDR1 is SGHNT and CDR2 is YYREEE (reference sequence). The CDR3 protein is CASSLGQEVFTEAFF. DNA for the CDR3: TGTGCCAGCAGCCTCGGACAGGAAGTTTTCACTGAAGCTTTCTTT.

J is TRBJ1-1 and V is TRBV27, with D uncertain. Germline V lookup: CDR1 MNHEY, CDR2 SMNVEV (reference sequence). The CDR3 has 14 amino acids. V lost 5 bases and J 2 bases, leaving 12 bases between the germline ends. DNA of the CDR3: TGTGCCAGCAGTCCCCCCTCAGGAAACACTGAAGCTTTCTTT. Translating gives CASSPPSGNTEAFF.

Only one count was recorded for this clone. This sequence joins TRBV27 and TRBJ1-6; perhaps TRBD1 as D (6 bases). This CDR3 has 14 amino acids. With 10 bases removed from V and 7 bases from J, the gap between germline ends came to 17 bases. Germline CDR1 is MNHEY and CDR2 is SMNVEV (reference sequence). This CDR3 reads CATGSGQLNSPLHF. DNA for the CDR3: TGTGCCACCGGGTCGGGACAACTCAATTCACCCCTCCACTTT.

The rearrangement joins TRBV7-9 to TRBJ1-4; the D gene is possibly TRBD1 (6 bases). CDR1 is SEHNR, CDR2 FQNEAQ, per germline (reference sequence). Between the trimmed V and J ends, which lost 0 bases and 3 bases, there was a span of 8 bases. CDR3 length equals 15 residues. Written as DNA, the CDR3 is TGTGCCAGCAGCTTAGCTTGGACAGCTAATGAAAAACTGTTTTTT. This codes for CASSLAWTANEKLFF.